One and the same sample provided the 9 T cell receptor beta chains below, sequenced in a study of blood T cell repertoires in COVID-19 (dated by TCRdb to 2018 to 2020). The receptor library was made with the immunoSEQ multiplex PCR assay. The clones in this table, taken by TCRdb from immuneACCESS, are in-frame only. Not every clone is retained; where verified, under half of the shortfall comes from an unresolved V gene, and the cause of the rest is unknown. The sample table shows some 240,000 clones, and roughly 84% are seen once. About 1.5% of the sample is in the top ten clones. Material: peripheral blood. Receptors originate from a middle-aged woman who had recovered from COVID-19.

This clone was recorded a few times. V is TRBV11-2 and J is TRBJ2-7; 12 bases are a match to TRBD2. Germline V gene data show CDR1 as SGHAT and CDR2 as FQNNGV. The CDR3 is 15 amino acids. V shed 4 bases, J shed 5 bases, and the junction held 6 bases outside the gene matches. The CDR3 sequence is CASSSRLAGGNEQYF. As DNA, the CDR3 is TGTGCCAGCAGCTCCCGCCTAGCGGGGGGGAACGAGCAGTACTTC.

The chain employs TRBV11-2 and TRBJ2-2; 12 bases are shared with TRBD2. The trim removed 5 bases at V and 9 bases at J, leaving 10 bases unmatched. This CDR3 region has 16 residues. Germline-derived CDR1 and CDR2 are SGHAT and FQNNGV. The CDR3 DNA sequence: TGTGCCAGCAGCGCTGGGCTAGCGGGGGGGTATCGGGAGCTGTTTTTT. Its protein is CASSAGLAGGYRELFF.

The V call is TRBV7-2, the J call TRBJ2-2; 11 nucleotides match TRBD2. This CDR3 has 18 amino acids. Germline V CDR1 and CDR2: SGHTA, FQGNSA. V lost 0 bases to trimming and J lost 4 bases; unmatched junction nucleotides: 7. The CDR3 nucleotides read TGTGCCAGCAGCTTAGCGGGCCTAGCGGGGGGATTCACCGGGGAGCTGTTTTTT. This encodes CASSLAGLAGGFTGELFF.

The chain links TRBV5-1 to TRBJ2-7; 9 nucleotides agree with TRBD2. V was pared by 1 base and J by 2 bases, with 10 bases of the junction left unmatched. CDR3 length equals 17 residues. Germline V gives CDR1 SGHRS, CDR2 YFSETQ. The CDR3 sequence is CASSLKGLAYHTYEQYF. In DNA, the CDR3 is TGCGCCAGCAGCTTGAAGGGACTAGCCTACCATACCTACGAGCAGTACTTC.

The CDR3 coding sequence is TGTGCCAGCAGCCCACCCGGGGGGACAGGGTCGTCCGGGGAGCTGTTTTTT. Residues: CASSPPGGTGSSGELFF. The chain is built from TRBV7-9 and TRBJ2-2, with 9 nucleotides matching TRBD1. V was pared by 5 bases and J by 6 bases, with 13 bases of the junction left unmatched. This CDR3 spans 17 amino acids. The germline CDR1 and CDR2 sequences are SEHNR and FQNEAQ (reference sequence).

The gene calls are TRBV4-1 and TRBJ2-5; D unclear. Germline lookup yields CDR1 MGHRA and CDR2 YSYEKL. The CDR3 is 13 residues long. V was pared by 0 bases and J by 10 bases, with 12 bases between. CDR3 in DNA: TGCGCCAGCAGCCAAGAACTACCCAGTGGCCAGTACTTC. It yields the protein CASSQELPSGQYF.

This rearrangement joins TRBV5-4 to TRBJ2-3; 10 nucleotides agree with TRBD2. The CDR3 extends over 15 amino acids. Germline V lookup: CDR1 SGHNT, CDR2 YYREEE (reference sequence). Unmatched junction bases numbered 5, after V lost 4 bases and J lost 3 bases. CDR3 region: CASSPSGGATDTQYF. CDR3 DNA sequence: TGTGCCAGCAGCCCGAGCGGGGGGGCAACAGATACGCAGTATTTT.

CDR3 bases: TGTGCCAGCAGCCCAGGGACAGCCAGTTTTAATGAAAAACTGTTTTTT. Its translation is CASSPGTASFNEKLFF. This rearrangement joins TRBV6-6 to TRBJ1-4; 7 bases match TRBD1. The CDR3 spans 16 residues. After removal of 6 bases from V and 4 bases from J, the junction contained 11 bases not matched to a gene. The germline gives CDR1 MNHNY, CDR2 SVGAGI (reference sequence).

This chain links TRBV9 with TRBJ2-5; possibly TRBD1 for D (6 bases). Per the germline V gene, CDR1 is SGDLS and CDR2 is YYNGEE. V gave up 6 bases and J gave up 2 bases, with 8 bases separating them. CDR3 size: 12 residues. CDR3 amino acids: CASNREQETQYF. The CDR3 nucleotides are TGTGCCAGCAACAGGGAACAAGAGACCCAGTACTTC.